What follows are 14 T cell receptor beta chains derived from one specimen sequenced in a study of breast tumors, draining lymph nodes, adjacent tissues. The lymph nodes were axillary draining lymph nodes from breast cancer patients. TCRdb re-called the multiplex PCR reads with MiXCR, one entry per CDR3 protein. Counted here are about 89,000 distinct CDR3 sequences, over 25% occurring once; the ten biggest clones make up over 8%. Source material: axillary lymph node tissue. These receptors all come from a female donor with breast cancer. Some clones in this sample may be carry-over from other donors' samples.

This clonotype was seen just once. The V gene is TRBV24-1, the J gene TRBJ2-1; no clear D gene. V lost 3 bases, J lost 7 bases, and 9 bases lay in between. The CDR3 consists of 13 residues. CDR1 and CDR2 (germline): KGHDR, SFDVKD. The CDR3 DNA is TGTGCCACCAGTGATCGGACGCGGAATGAGCAGTTCTTC. As protein: CATSDRTRNEQFF.

This clonotype appeared many times. The V and J genes are TRBV24-1 and TRBJ2-7; D is possibly TRBD2 (6 bases). Germline CDR1 reads KGHDR; CDR2 reads SFDVKD. Trimming took off 3 bases at V and 3 bases at J, with 23 bases between the two ends. This CDR3 is built from 18 residues. The CDR3 spells CATSDAVGGLAVNYEQYF. CDR3 DNA sequence: TGTGCCACCAGTGATGCCGTCGGAGGTTTAGCGGTAAACTACGAGCAGTACTTC.

This clonotype was observed at least ten times. V gene TRBV28 combines with J gene TRBJ1-4; D gene uncertain. Germline loops: CDR1 MDHEN, CDR2 SYDVKM. The CDR3 totals 15 residues. Trimming shortened V by 5 bases and J by 8 bases, and 18 bases separated the two germline ends. CDR3 coding DNA: TGTGCCAGCAGTGCCACAAGTCTGTCAGCGGAAAAACTGTTTTTT. Translation: CASSATSLSAEKLFF.

This clonotype was recorded many times. The chain carries TRBV5-6 and TRBJ2-6; TRBD1 aligns across 7 bases. The germline gives CDR1 SGHDT, CDR2 YYEEEE. The CDR3 sequence is 16 residues long. The J segment lost 6 bases and the V segment lost 4 bases, leaving 10 bases of the junction unmatched. The CDR3 coding sequence is TGTGCCAGCAGCAAGGGACAGACCCTCGCGGCCAACGTCCTGACTTTC. Its translation is CASSKGQTLAANVLTF.

The CDR3 loop reads CASSQGSSTDTQYF. Written as DNA, the CDR3 is TGTGCCAGCAGCCAAGGGTCTAGCACAGATACGCAGTATTTT. The V call is TRBV14, the J call TRBJ2-3, with D unclear. The length of the CDR3 is 14 residues. The ends were cut back, 1 base at V and 0 bases at J, with 5 bases in the middle. Per germline, CDR1 SGHDN and CDR2 FVKESK.

The rearrangement uses TRBV27 and TRBJ2-1; D is perhaps TRBD2 (6 bases). Germline assignment: CDR1 MNHEY and CDR2 SMNVEV (reference sequence). Trimming cost V 5 bases and J 4 bases, with 24 bases left between them. CDR3 length equals 18 residues. CDR3 region: CASSPSPFGGANYNEQFF. For the CDR3, the DNA is TGTGCCAGCAGTCCTTCCCCTTTCGGCGGGGCCAATTACAATGAGCAGTTCTTC.

About this clonotype itself: A much more abundant neighbour one base away suggests this may be a read error. The genes are TRBV5-6 and TRBJ1-2, with D tentatively TRBD1 (5 bases). Germline CDR1 is SGHDT and CDR2 is YYEEEE. The CDR3 consists of 13 residues. The CDR3: CVSSWDGDYGYTF. In DNA, the CDR3 is TGTGTCAGCAGCTGGGACGGGGACTATGGCTACACCTTC.

CDR3 sequence reads: CASTPGRGQISYEQYF. Here the CDR3 DNA reads TGCGCCAGCACCCCGGGCCGGGGACAAATCTCCTACGAGCAGTACTTC. The chain recombines TRBV4-3 with TRBJ2-7, with a possible D match to TRBD1 (6 bases). Trimming took off 7 bases at V and 0 bases at J, with 19 bases between the two ends. The germline V gene has CDR1 LGHNA and CDR2 YSLEER. CDR3 size: 16 residues.

This clonotype was observed many times. Here the CDR3 reads CAWSPRRRDTQYF. The CDR3 bases are TGTGCCTGGTCGCCTAGGAGGCGAGATACGCAGTATTTT. The chain has TRBV30 and TRBJ2-3; possibly TRBD2 for D (5 bases). This CDR3 is 13 amino acids long. Germline CDR1 is GTSNPN and CDR2 is SVGIG (reference sequence). Trimming removed 5 bases at V and 5 bases at J, with 14 bases between. Full variable domain (remainder filled in from reference TRBV30 and TRBJ2-3): SQTIHQWPATLVQPVGSPLSLECTVEGTSNPNLYWYRQAAGRGLQLLFYSVGIGQISSEVPQNLSASRPQDRQFILSSKKLLLSDSGFYLCAWSPRRRDTQYFGPGTRLTVL.

The sample holds many counts of this clonotype. The J gene is TRBJ1-5, the V gene TRBV10-2, with D unresolved. Germline V lookup: CDR1 WSHSY, CDR2 SAAADI. The CDR3 is 14 amino acids. Between the trimmed V and J ends, which lost 4 bases and 3 bases, there was a span of 10 bases. The DNA for the CDR3 is TGCGCCAGCAGTGGGGCCAACCCCAATCAGCCCCAGCATTTT. It yields the protein CASSGANPNQPQHF.

A single count supports this clonotype. A much larger clonotype is one base distant, so this may be a read error. The rearrangement uses TRBV6-6 and TRBJ2-2, with a weak D call TRBD2 (5 bases). Germline V gene sequence: CDR1 MNHNY, CDR2 SVGAGI (reference sequence). Trimming removed 8 bases from V and 4 bases from J, with 17 bases in between. The CDR3 is 15 residues long. This CDR3 is CASSQRWGGTGELFF. The CDR3 DNA reads TGTGCCAGCTCCCAGCGGTGGGGTGGCACCGGGGAGCTGTTTTTT.

This clonotype has just one count. One end of the junction fails to match germline, which may point to a read error. This rearrangement joins TRBV30 to TRBJ1-3; D is unclear. The germline V gene has CDR1 GTSNPN and CDR2 SVGIG (reference sequence). CDR3 size: 14 residues. The DNA for the CDR3 is TGTGCCTGGAGTGTTCGGCGGGCTGGAGACACCATATACTTT. Amino acids: CAWSVRRAGDTIYF.

The sample holds many counts of this clonotype. This chain connects TRBV20-1 to TRBJ2-3; D call uncertain. The germline CDR1 and CDR2 sequences are DFQATT and SNEGSKA (reference sequence). The CDR3 has 14 residues. V was pared by 4 bases and J by 2 bases, with 13 bases between. The CDR3 protein is CSATYLGHTDTQYF. DNA of the CDR3: TGCAGTGCTACCTACCTAGGGCACACAGATACGCAGTATTTT.

In the case of this clonotype: A single base separates this from a much larger clone, so it may be a read error. This sequence joins TRBV30 and TRBJ2-2; D is perhaps TRBD1 or TRBD2 (5 bases each). Germline loops: CDR1 GTSNPN, CDR2 SVGIG (reference sequence). The CDR3 has 12 residues. Trimming pared 5 bases from V and 6 bases from J, leaving 10 bases between. The CDR3 region has the DNA TGTGCCTGGTTCCGGGGCCCCGGGGAGCTGTTTTTT. It encodes CAWFRGPGELFF.